This TCR beta chain was recorded in a study of sequential checkpoint blockade in melanoma. The overall study: Randomization was 1:1 between first-line nivolumab→ipilimumab and ipilimumab→nivolumab. Both treatment sequences were followed by maintenance nivolumab.

The treatment denotes: randomized to nivolumab then ipilimumab (arm A) or the reverse (arm B). No patient had prior DNA-damaging chemotherapy. Live CD3+CD8+ CD19− CD56− cells were sorted from PBMCs. CDR1 is MGHRA, CDR2 YSYEKL, per germline. The trim removed 0 bases at V and 1 base at J, leaving 6 bases unmatched. This CDR3 comprises 17 residues. Only in-frame clones appear in the TCRdb table, and some are missing; sequencing was by immunoSEQ multiplex PCR. The table has roughly 8,400 clones, around 80% seen once; the top ten hold around a sixth. This clonotype was sampled from a human donor with melanoma. J is TRBJ2-5 and V is TRBV4-1, with TRBD2 matching 9 bases. The specimen was CD8+ T cells sorted from blood (inferred from file names), collected from a patient given nivolumab and ipilimumab in sequence. The CDR3 bases are TGCGCCAGCAGCCAAGATTACGGACTAGCGTCCCAAGAGACCCAGTACTTC. Protein product: CASSQDYGLASQETQYF.